The clone carrying this TCR beta chain was seen only a few times. The sample is drawn from a study of graft-versus-host responses after intestinal transplantation. Study-level background: Uniformly, recipients were administered anti-thymocyte globulin induction with subsequent tacrolimus and steroids for two to three years.

The table came from immunoSEQ multiplex PCR; TCRdb's copy has only in-frame clones and leaves some out. The table lists 10,000 or so clones, approximately 32% of them singletons. Per germline, CDR1 SGHNT and CDR2 YYREEE (reference sequence). This CDR3 spans 14 amino acids. V was clipped by 4 bases and J by 4 bases, with 15 bases between them. The source was alloreactive CD4+ T cells from a mixed lymphocyte reaction culture, collected before transplantation. Sample subset: CFSE-low proliferating T cells sorted from approximately 6-day pre-transplant mixed lymphocyte reaction (GvH or HvG direction). V is TRBV5-4 and J is TRBJ2-7, with D unresolved. The clonotype comes from a human patient who was an organ donor for intestinal transplantation. Written as DNA, the CDR3 is TGTGCCAGCAGCCATTCCGGGTCCTTTTACGAGCAGTACTTC. It translates to CASSHSGSFYEQYF.